This TCR beta chain derives from a study of T cell clonality in common variable immunodeficiency. Study results and limitations: Fewer deletions and N-nucleotide insertions were reportedly seen in common variable immunodeficiency TCR beta sequences.

Sequencing was performed with immunoSEQ multiplex PCR; in TCRdb, only in-frame clones are kept and a portion is missing. The table records around 81,000 clones without singletons, the ten largest covering approximately 0.8%. The V gene end was trimmed by 2 bases and the J gene end by 2 bases; junction bases not matched to a gene: 4. Per the germline V gene, CDR1 is MNHEY and CDR2 is SVGEGT. The CDR3 is 16 residues long. Many counts were recorded for this clone. Its antigen remains unknown. The CDR3 extends 3 residues past the end of the read, so its final part is completed from the germline J gene. The sample was peripheral blood mononuclear cells. This sequence was found in a person between 18 and 75 years old in good health. This sequence joins TRBV6-2 or TRBV6-3 and TRBJ2-2, with TRBD1 matching over 8 bases. CDR3 bases read: TGTGCCAGCAGTTACGGGACAGGACAAAACACCGGGGAG. It translates to CASSYGTGQNTGE. The full CDR3 sequence reads CASSYGTGQNTGELFF.